A single sample gave rise to the 2 T cell receptor beta chains below, sequenced in a study of blood T cell repertoires in COVID-19. Profiled with immunoSEQ multiplex PCR; TCRdb holds only in-frame clones, not every one. The sample consists of under 200,000 clones, approximately 90% of them appearing once. The sample taken for sequencing was peripheral blood. These receptors were taken from a middle-aged man with acute or convalescent COVID-19.

The rearrangement uses TRBV4-3 and TRBJ2-1; 8 bases fit TRBD1. The V gene's germline CDR1 is LGHNA and CDR2 YSLEER. Trimming removed 4 bases from V and 8 bases from J; junction bases left unmatched: 13. The CDR3 covers 16 residues. The CDR3: CASSPRTGSILDEQFF. CDR3 sequence (DNA): TGCGCCAGCAGCCCCCGGACAGGGTCCATCCTTGATGAGCAGTTCTTC.

The V gene is TRBV15, the J gene TRBJ2-3, with D perhaps matching TRBD2 (6 bases). CDR3 length: 15 residues. V lost 4 bases to trimming and J lost 3 bases, with 14 bases between them. CDR1 is LNHNV and CDR2 is YYDKDF in the germline V gene (reference sequence). The CDR3 DNA reads TGTGCCACCAGCAAGCGAATGGGACTGACAGATACGCAGTATTTT. Translating gives CATSKRMGLTDTQYF.